Listed here are 16 T cell receptor beta chains from one sample, sequenced in a study of beta chain features in type 1 diabetes. Antigens of these TCRs are unknown. Whole-study results and caveats: For Type 1 diabetes patients, all four CD4+ subsets carried TCRB CDR3s that were moderately but significantly shorter.

Expressed TCRB transcripts were sequenced, since all the RNA that had been isolated was reverse transcribed. Here immunoSEQ multiplex PCR was the method, and the copy in TCRdb shows in-frame clones only, minus some. The data hold approximately 280,000 clones, with approximately 16% observed a single time. Sequenced material: naive CD4+ T cells from blood. These receptors originate from a man younger than 35 with type 1 diabetes.

This clone was counted between two and nine times. The V gene is TRBV6-5, the J gene TRBJ1-5; the D is unclear. Germline-derived CDR1 and CDR2 are MNHEY and SVGAGI. V was pared by 2 bases and J by 4 bases, with 9 bases between. This CDR3 has 14 residues. The CDR3 nucleotides are TGTGCCAGCAGTTACAGGAGGGAGAATCAGCCCCAGCATTTT. It is translated as CASSYRRENQPQHF.

This clone showed up just a few times. This rearrangement joins TRBV4-3 to TRBJ2-3, with D possibly matching TRBD1 (7 bases). Trimming shortened V by 1 base and J by 6 bases, and 11 bases separated the two germline ends. This CDR3 contains 14 residues. The germline V gene has CDR1 LGHNA and CDR2 YSLEER. CDR3 region: CASSQVAGGDTQYF. The CDR3 DNA reads TGCGCCAGCAGCCAAGTTGCAGGGGGGGATACGCAGTATTTT.

The chain recombines TRBV4-3 with TRBJ1-1; D is unresolved. This CDR3 comprises 14 residues. Germline V lookup: CDR1 LGHNA, CDR2 YSLEER. V shed 1 base and J shed 5 bases, with 11 bases lying between them. This CDR3 is CASSQGQGRTEAFF. The CDR3, as DNA: TGCGCCAGCAGCCAAGGACAAGGGAGGACTGAAGCTTTCTTT.

This chain uses TRBV5-4 with TRBJ1-1, with TRBD1 matching over 9 bases. V shed 2 bases, J shed 5 bases, and the junction held 4 bases outside the gene matches. The CDR3 contains 14 residues. Germline V gene data show CDR1 as SGHNT and CDR2 as YYREEE (reference sequence). The CDR3 region is CASSLQGAMTEAFF. The CDR3 bases are TGTGCCAGCAGCTTACAGGGGGCAATGACTGAAGCTTTCTTT.

This clone has more than one count but fewer than ten. This rearrangement joins TRBV19 to TRBJ2-5; 9 positions match TRBD1. The CDR3 sequence is 14 residues long. Unmatched junction bases numbered 5, after V lost 3 bases and J lost 6 bases. Germline CDR1 reads LNHDA; CDR2 reads SQIVND (reference sequence). The DNA of the CDR3 is TGTGCCAGTAGTATGTCGGGACAGGGAAAGACCCAGTACTTC. Encoded protein: CASSMSGQGKTQYF.

This clone was counted a few times. The V and J genes are TRBV19 and TRBJ2-7, with 9 bases that match TRBD1. Germline assignment: CDR1 LNHDA and CDR2 SQIVND (reference sequence). This CDR3 is 14 amino acids long. V was pared by 9 bases and J by 1 base, with 7 bases of the junction left unmatched. CDR3 in amino acids: CASTQGQGSYEQYF. The CDR3 DNA follows: TGTGCCAGCACACAGGGACAGGGATCCTACGAGCAGTACTTC.

This clone was detected a few times. The chain employs TRBV30 and TRBJ2-7, with D possibly matching TRBD1 (6 bases). V lost 7 bases and J 0 bases, leaving 16 bases between the germline ends. The CDR3 spans 14 residues. Per the germline V gene, CDR1 is GTSNPN and CDR2 is SVGIG (reference sequence). DNA of the CDR3: TGTGCCTCGGAACAGACAGGCCTCTCCTACGAGCAGTACTTC. Translated: CASEQTGLSYEQYF.

The V call is TRBV15, the J call TRBJ1-2, with TRBD1 identical over 8 bases. Germline lookup yields CDR1 LNHNV and CDR2 YYDKDF (reference sequence). The CDR3 covers 15 residues. Germline trimming cut 1 base from V and 10 bases from J; bases unmatched to any gene: 11. The CDR3 reads CATSRVGGTGGVYTF. CDR3 sequence (DNA): TGTGCCACCAGCAGAGTTGGAGGTACAGGGGGGGTCTACACCTTC.

CDR3 in DNA: TGTGCCAGCAGCCTCCCGGGACAGGGGTCCTACGAGCAGTACTTC. It codes for CASSLPGQGSYEQYF. The chain links TRBV14 to TRBJ2-7; 10 positions match TRBD1. The ends lost 4 bases at V and 1 base at J; junction bases unmatched: 4. This CDR3 has 15 residues. CDR1 is SGHDN, CDR2 FVKESK, per germline. Combining the CDR3 with reference TRBV14 and TRBJ2-7 gives the whole variable domain EAGVTQFPSHSVIEKGQTVTLRCDPISGHDNLYWYRRVMGKEIKFLLHFVKESKQDESGMPNNRFLAERTGGTYSTLKVQPAELEDSGVYFCASSLPGQGSYEQYFGPGTRLTVT.

This clone has more than one count but fewer than ten. V is TRBV2 and J is TRBJ2-2; D is possibly TRBD2 (5 bases). V was clipped by 2 bases and J by 4 bases, with 11 bases between them. CDR1 and CDR2 (germline): SNHLY, FYNNEI. This CDR3 is built from 15 residues. As DNA, the CDR3 is TGTGCCAGCAGTGAACGGAGCGAGGGCACCGGGGAGCTGTTTTTT. This gives the protein CASSERSEGTGELFF. Combining the CDR3 with reference TRBV2 and TRBJ2-2 gives the whole variable domain EPEVTQTPSHQVTQMGQEVILRCVPISNHLYFYWYRQILGQKVEFLVSFYNNEISEKSEIFDDQFSVERPDGSNFTLKIRSTKLEDSAMYFCASSERSEGTGELFFGEGSRLTVL.

The J gene is TRBJ2-5, the V gene TRBV7-8; D not resolved. The germline gives CDR1 SGHVS, CDR2 FQNEAQ. This CDR3 region has 15 residues. V was cut by 2 bases and J by 5 bases, with 15 bases left in between. The CDR3 here is CASSLRYEFKETQYF. For the CDR3, the DNA is TGTGCCAGCAGCTTAAGATACGAGTTCAAGGAGACCCAGTACTTC.

This clone was detected only a few times. J is TRBJ2-3 and V is TRBV9; 9 bases fit TRBD2. This CDR3 spans 14 amino acids. CDR1 and CDR2 (germline): SGDLS, YYNGEE. J lost 6 bases, V lost 4 bases, and 6 bases had no gene match. The chain's CDR3 is CASSRGGAGDTQYF. The CDR3 region has the DNA TGTGCCAGCAGCCGCGGGGGGGCCGGGGATACGCAGTATTTT.

The chain links TRBV15 to TRBJ2-3; 7 nucleotides align to TRBD2. CDR1 is LNHNV and CDR2 is YYDKDF in the germline V gene (reference sequence). CDR3 length: 13 amino acids. J gave up 1 base and V 7 bases, and 2 bases lay outside the gene matches. The CDR3 here is CATNRGGTDTQYF. Here the CDR3 DNA reads TGTGCCACCAATCGGGGGGGCACAGATACGCAGTATTTT.

The chain uses TRBV7-9 and TRBJ1-4; D is undetermined. V was trimmed by 6 bases and J by 8 bases, leaving 19 bases between them. The CDR3 loop spans 15 amino acids. Germline V gives CDR1 SEHNR, CDR2 FQNEAQ (reference sequence). In DNA, the CDR3 is TGTGCCAGCAGGACCGGGGTAGCCGAGGGAGAAAAACTGTTTTTT. It translates to CASRTGVAEGEKLFF.

The chain has TRBV5-4 and TRBJ1-2, with D possibly being TRBD1 (6 bases). In germline, CDR1 is SGHNT, CDR2 YYREEE (reference sequence). With 9 bases removed from V and 4 bases from J, the gap between germline ends came to 16 bases. The CDR3 extends over 13 amino acids. The CDR3 DNA sequence: TGTGCCACCGGGGGGGCGGAAAGCTATGGCTACACCTTC. Protein sequence: CATGGAESYGYTF.

The genes are TRBV5-1 and TRBJ2-5, with D possibly being TRBD2 (6 bases). Between the trimmed V and J ends, which lost 4 bases and 5 bases, there was a span of 12 bases. Germline assignment: CDR1 SGHRS and CDR2 YFSETQ. This CDR3 is built from 13 residues. CDR3 bases: TGCGCCAGCAGCCAACCGGGGGAGGAGACCCAGTACTTC. It translates to CASSQPGEETQYF.